The source of this T cell receptor (beta chain) is a study of CD8 T cells in Susac syndrome. Negative isolation was applied to CD8+ and CD4+ T cells, and FACS enrichment was applied to TEMRA cells. Reverse transcription of about 0.45 to 1 ug RNA was carried out with random hexamers. One entry per CDR3 protein, called by TCRdb with MiXCR from the immunoSEQ multiplex PCR reads. The sample lists nearly 70,000 distinct CDR3 sequences; 95% were seen once. The J segment lost 3 bases and the V segment lost 2 bases, leaving 11 bases of the junction unmatched. The germline CDR1 and CDR2 sequences are MNHEY and SVGAGI. This CDR3 contains 17 residues.

Sequenced sample: CD8+ T cells from PBMCs. This TCR came from a human donor in good health. The V call is TRBV6-5, the J call TRBJ1-1; 8 bases align to TRBD1. The CDR3 DNA reads as TGTGCCAGCAGTTACATCCGGACAGGGTGGAAGGACACTGAAGCTTTCTTT. Protein product: CASSYIRTGWKDTEAFF.